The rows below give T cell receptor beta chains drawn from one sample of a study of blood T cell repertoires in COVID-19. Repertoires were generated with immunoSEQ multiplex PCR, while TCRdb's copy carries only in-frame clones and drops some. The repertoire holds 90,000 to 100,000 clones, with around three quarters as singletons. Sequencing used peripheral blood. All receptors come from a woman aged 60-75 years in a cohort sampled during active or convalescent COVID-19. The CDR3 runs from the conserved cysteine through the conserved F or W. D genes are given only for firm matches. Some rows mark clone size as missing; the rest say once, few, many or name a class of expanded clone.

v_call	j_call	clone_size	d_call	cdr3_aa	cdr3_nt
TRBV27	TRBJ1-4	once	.	CASGGAASNEKLFF	TGTGCCAGCGGCGGGGCAGCCTCTAATGAAAAACTGTTTTTT
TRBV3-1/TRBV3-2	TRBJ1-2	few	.	CASSPESYYGYTF	TGTGCCAGCAGCCCCGAGAGCTACTATGGCTACACCTTC
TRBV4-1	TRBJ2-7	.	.	CASSQDPAPAFGYEQYF	TGCGCCAGCAGCCAAGATCCGGCACCAGCGTTCGGTTACGAGCAGTACTTC
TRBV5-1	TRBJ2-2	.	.	CASSLDYPKEGTGELFF	TGCGCCAGCAGCTTGGACTACCCGAAAGAGGGCACCGGGGAGCTGTTTTTT
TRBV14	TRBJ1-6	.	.	CASSQQYNSPLHF	TGTGCCAGCAGCCAACAGTATAATTCACCCCTCCACTTT
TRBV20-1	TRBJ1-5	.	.	CSASSGILQPQHF	TGCAGTGCTAGTTCGGGGATTCTTCAGCCCCAGCATTTT
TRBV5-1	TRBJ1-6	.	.	CASSLGASPLHF	TGCGCCAGCAGCTTGGGGGCTTCACCCCTCCACTTT
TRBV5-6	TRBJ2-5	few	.	CASSLEPSSETQYF	TGTGCCAGCAGCTTGGAACCTAGTTCGGAGACCCAGTACTTC
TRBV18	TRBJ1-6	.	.	CASKIRDNYNSPLHF	TGTGCCAGCAAGATCCGGGACAACTATAATTCACCCCTCCACTTT
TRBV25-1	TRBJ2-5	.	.	CASSEPGKETQYF	TGTGCCAGCAGTGAACCCGGGAAAGAGACCCAGTACTTC